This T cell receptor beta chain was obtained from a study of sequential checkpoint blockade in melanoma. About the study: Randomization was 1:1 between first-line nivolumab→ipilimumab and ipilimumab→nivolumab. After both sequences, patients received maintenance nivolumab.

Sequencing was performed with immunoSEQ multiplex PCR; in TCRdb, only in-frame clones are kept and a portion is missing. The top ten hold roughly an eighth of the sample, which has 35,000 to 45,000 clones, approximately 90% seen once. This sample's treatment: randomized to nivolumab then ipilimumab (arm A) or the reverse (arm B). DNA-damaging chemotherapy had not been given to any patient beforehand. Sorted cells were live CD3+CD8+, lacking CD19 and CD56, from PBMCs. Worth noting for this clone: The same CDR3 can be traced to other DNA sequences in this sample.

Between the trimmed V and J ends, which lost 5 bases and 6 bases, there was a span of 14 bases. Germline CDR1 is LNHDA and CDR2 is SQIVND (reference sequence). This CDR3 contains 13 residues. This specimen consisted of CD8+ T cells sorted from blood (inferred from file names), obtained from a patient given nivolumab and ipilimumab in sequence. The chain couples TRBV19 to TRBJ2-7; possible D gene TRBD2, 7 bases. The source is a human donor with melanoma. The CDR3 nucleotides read TGTGCCAGTAGTCACGGGGGGCGAAGCGAGCAGTACTTC. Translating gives CASSHGGRSEQYF.